The present entry profiles one T cell receptor beta chain with its context. The sample is drawn from a study of blood T cell repertoires in COVID-19. Study in general: From T cells, B-cell-depleted T cells, or PBMCs came the material, which was cDNA or gDNA.

Under the authors' procedure: Estimated nucleated cell counts came from reference gene primer amplification. Method: immunoSEQ multiplex PCR; TCRdb's copy keeps in-frame clones and lacks some. The V and J calls and clone size were taken over from that table, and D and trimming were inferred from the DNA. The sample contains 55,000 to 70,000 clones, about 86% of which appear only once. This CDR3 comprises 14 residues. V shed 6 bases and J 8 bases; nucleotides not matched to a gene: 7. In germline, CDR1 is MNHEY, CDR2 SVGAGI. This chain links TRBV6-5 with TRBJ1-1, with 12 bases fitting TRBD1. Sequencing was performed on peripheral blood. The receptor was isolated from a man in his fifties or sixties with acute or convalescent COVID-19. The CDR3 loop is CASRITGTGGEAFF. The CDR3, as DNA: TGTGCCAGCAGGATCACCGGGACAGGGGGCGAAGCTTTCTTT.